This passage covers 7 T cell receptor beta chains from one sample sequenced in a study of blood T cells in healthy people across ages. The authors ran a second PCR of 7 to 11 cycles using a sample-barcoded 5' primer and a J-beta primer mix. TCRdb redid the calling of the 5' RACE reads with MiXCR, one entry per CDR3 protein. The sample holds 2 million or so distinct CDR3 sequences, about 50% seen once. The sequenced sample consisted of blood. The receptors were gathered from a woman aged 35 to 49 in good health.

The chain recombines TRBV7-8 with TRBJ1-1; D gene uncertain. CDR3 length equals 13 residues. Germline V CDR1 and CDR2: SGHVS, FQNEAQ. Trimming shortened V by 4 bases and J by 4 bases, and 10 bases separated the two germline ends. This chain's CDR3 is CASSSERRTEAFF. The CDR3 DNA is TGTGCCAGCAGCTCGGAGAGACGCACTGAAGCTTTCTTT.

About this clonotype itself: The junction departs from germline at one end; a sequencing error may be responsible. The genes are TRBV10-2 and TRBJ2-5, with 7 bases lining up with TRBD1. This CDR3 has 12 residues. Per the germline V gene, CDR1 is WSHSY and CDR2 is SAAADI. CDR3 DNA sequence: TGCGCCTGCAGGGGGATTTGGAATGAGCAGTACTTC. It encodes CACRGIWNEQYF.

The J gene is TRBJ1-2, the V gene TRBV4-1; D is uncertain. This CDR3 is built from 13 residues. Germline-derived CDR1 and CDR2 are MGHRA and YSYEKL. The germline V and J ends were trimmed by 3 bases and 7 bases, with 12 bases remaining between them. CDR3 in amino acids: CASSHDKGCGYTF. DNA of the CDR3: TGCGCCAGCAGCCATGATAAGGGTTGTGGCTACACCTTC.

The CDR3 region is CASSPQAGRINEKLFF. CDR3 DNA sequence: TGTGCCAGCAGCCCTCAGGCGGGACGGATTAATGAAAAACTGTTTTTT. The chain uses TRBV12-3 or TRBV12-4 and TRBJ1-4, with a weak D call TRBD1 (5 bases). The CDR3 loop spans 16 amino acids. V gave up 6 bases and J gave up 4 bases, with 18 bases separating them.

This clonotype was counted a few times. V usage is TRBV29-1 and J usage is TRBJ2-4; TRBD1 might be the D (6 bases). The J call is doubtful: the DNA matches TRBJ2-7 better. The CDR3 extends over 13 amino acids. Germline V CDR1 and CDR2: SQVTM, ANQGSEA. Here the CDR3 reads CSVLQGELYEQYF. The CDR3 DNA is TGCAGCGTTTTACAGGGAGAACTCTACGAGCAGTACTTC.

This clonotype was seen a few times. The J gene is TRBJ2-7, the V gene TRBV5-1; D is ambiguous. CDR3 size: 13 residues. In germline, CDR1 is SGHRS, CDR2 YFSETQ. V shed 4 bases and J shed 3 bases, with 11 bases lying between them. This chain's CDR3 is CASSPGAIYEQYF. CDR3 in DNA: TGCGCCAGCAGCCCCGGAGCGATCTACGAGCAGTACTTC.

This clonotype has ten or more counts. This chain uses TRBV29-1 with TRBJ2-1; TRBD2 is a possible D gene (5 bases). Germline CDR1 reads SQVTM; CDR2 reads ANQGSEA. V gave up 4 bases and J gave up 7 bases, with 14 bases separating them. The CDR3 sequence is 13 residues long. The CDR3 here is CSVGGGLGNEQFF. CDR3 in DNA: TGCAGCGTTGGAGGAGGCCTGGGTAATGAGCAGTTCTTC.